This entry describes one TCR beta chain. Its matching antigen is unknown. These data come from a study of cytomegalovirus exposure and HLA in healthy donors. Study observations and caveats: The authors excluded some V segments, including TRBV6-2 and TRBV6-3, as indistinguishable. The CMV antigen specificity of a few CMV-associated chains was confirmed through in vitro analysis.

PCR amplification relied on 60 Vbeta primers (plus 13 Jbeta primers). Clones were sequenced by immunoSEQ multiplex PCR, and TCRdb holds only the in-frame ones, with some missing. The table for this sample gives some 160,000 clones. V trimming: 6 bases; J trimming: 9 bases; junction bases outside the gene matches: 8. Germline assignment: CDR1 SNHLY and CDR2 FYNNEI. CDR3 length: 13 residues. This clonotype was sampled from a man aged 25 to 40 in good health and CMV-seronegative. The chain uses TRBV2 and TRBJ1-1, with 9 bases matching TRBD1. Sequenced: PBMCs. In DNA, the CDR3 is TGTGCCAGCAGCGAGGAGGGGACAGGGAAAGCTTTCTTT. Translated: CASSEEGTGKAFF. Together with reference TRBV2 and TRBJ1-1, the CDR3 gives the full variable domain: EPEVTQTPSHQVTQMGQEVILRCVPISNHLYFYWYRQILGQKVEFLVSFYNNEISEKSEIFDDQFSVERPDGSNFTLKIRSTKLEDSAMYFCASSEEGTGKAFFGQGTRLTVV.